This TCR beta chain stems from a study of T-cell memory formation after mild COVID-19. Regarding the study as a whole: Contracting clones, day 15 to 85, had balanced CD4/CD8, and later expanders favored CD4+.

Constant-segment primers and 5'RACE yielded cDNA libraries for TCR alpha and TCR beta, each carrying sample barcodes and UMIs. TCRdb called the 5' RACE reads again in MiXCR, with one record for every CDR3 protein. The sample holds 120,000 to 150,000 distinct CDR3 sequences, about 14% seen once. About this clonotype itself: The target antigen is unknown.

The sample comprised PBMCs or a T cell subset sorted from them (not recorded which). This sequence originates from an adult woman who had mild COVID-19 (a few samples of this study predate the infection). Cell type and time point are not known.

The CDR3 DNA is TGTGCCACCAGCAGAGATTATAGATTGGACGGGGAACAGAATGAGCAGTTCTTC. Translation gives CATSRDYRLDGEQNEQFF. The V gene is TRBV15, the J gene TRBJ2-1; possible D gene TRBD2, 5 bases. V was trimmed by 0 bases and J by 7 bases, leaving 22 bases between them. The CDR3 sequence is 18 residues long. Germline V lookup: CDR1 LNHNV, CDR2 YYDKDF (reference sequence).